The clone carrying this T cell receptor (beta chain) was seen at least ten times. Its specificity is unknown. This sample was included in a study of neurological immune-mediated disorders. Study outcomes and limitations: Private repertoires in all groups were suggested, as expanded clones shared no CDR3 amino acid sequences across subjects.

The CDR3 contains 17 residues. CDR1 is SGHTA and CDR2 is FQGNSA in the germline V gene. The junction had 7 bases not matched to a gene; V was cut back by 4 bases and J by 0 bases. Healthy controls were blood bank volunteers in Maryland, USA. TCRdb reanalysed the 5' RACE reads using MiXCR and keeps one entry per CDR3 protein. The sample includes tens of thousands of distinct CDR3 sequences, over 12% of them seen just once. This chain uses TRBV7-2 with TRBJ1-3, with 9 bases matching TRBD1. This TCR was recovered from a man between 65 and 79 years old in good health. The sequenced sample was PBMCs. CDR3 amino acids: CASSYAPTGGSGNTIYF. CDR3 DNA sequence: TGTGCCAGCAGCTACGCCCCGACAGGGGGCTCTGGAAACACCATATATTTT.